Presented here are 22 T cell receptor beta chains from one specimen sequenced in a study of blood T cell repertoires in COVID-19. Generated by immunoSEQ multiplex PCR, the TCRdb table keeps only in-frame clones and is missing some. This repertoire shows roughly 500,000 clones, about 88% found once; its top ten account for 0.7% to 1%. Sequencing used peripheral blood. Receptors were obtained from a man aged 18 to 29 with COVID-19, enrolled during active disease.

This chain uses TRBV19 with TRBJ2-7, with 7 nucleotides matching TRBD2. Trimming removed 5 bases from V and 0 bases from J; junction bases left unmatched: 10. CDR3 length equals 16 residues. Germline V gene sequence: CDR1 LNHDA, CDR2 SQIVND (reference sequence). In DNA, the CDR3 is TGTGCCAGTAGTCCGACAACTAGCGTATTCTCCTACGAGCAGTACTTC. It yields the protein CASSPTTSVFSYEQYF.

This chain links TRBV11-3 with TRBJ2-3, with 8 positions matching TRBD1. This CDR3 has 18 amino acids. Germline values: CDR1 SGHNT, CDR2 YENEEA. V was clipped by 2 bases and J by 2 bases; unmatched bases: 12. CDR3 coding DNA: TGTGCCAGCAGCTTACAGTCTCGTGCAGGGGGCTACACAGATACGCAGTATTTT. It encodes CASSLQSRAGGYTDTQYF.

This chain uses TRBV18 with TRBJ2-5, with 13 bases aligning to TRBD2. This CDR3 is 19 amino acids long. The V and J ends lost 1 base and 0 bases, in that order; junction bases with no gene match: 8. Germline V gene data show CDR1 as KGHSH and CDR2 as LQKENI. CDR3 sequence (DNA): TGTGCCAGCTCACCACTGAGCACTAGCGGGAGGGCCTACCAAGAGACCCAGTACTTC. Protein: CASSPLSTSGRAYQETQYF.

The chain joins TRBV11-3 to TRBJ2-1; TRBD2 matches at 9 bases. Germline V gene lookup returns CDR1 SGHNT and CDR2 YENEEA. This CDR3 has 15 residues. V shed 8 bases and J 8 bases; nucleotides not matched to a gene: 13. CDR3 nucleotide sequence: TGTGCCAGCGGCCCGCCGGGACTAGCAAGCCATGAGCAGTTCTTC. This translates into CASGPPGLASHEQFF. Full variable domain (remainder filled in from reference TRBV11-3 and TRBJ2-1): EAGVVQSPRYKIIEKKQPVAFWCNPISGHNTLYWYLQNLGQGPELLIRYENEEAVDDSQLPKDRFSAERLKGVDSTLKIQPAELGDSAVYLCASGPPGLASHEQFFGPGTRLTVL.

The rearrangement links TRBV3-1 (or the pseudogene TRBV3-2) to TRBJ2-7; D gene uncertain. V lost 0 bases and J 7 bases, leaving 7 bases between the germline ends. The germline V gene encodes CDR1 LGHDT and CDR2 YNNKEL (reference sequence). The CDR3 is 12 amino acids. CDR3 DNA: TGTGCCAGCAGCCAAGATTTGAGGGAGCAGTACTTC. This codes for CASSQDLREQYF.

The chain has TRBV6-1 and TRBJ1-5; D gene ambiguous. Per germline, CDR1 MNHNS and CDR2 SASEGT. V was shortened by 2 bases and J by 2 bases, with 16 bases between the two germline ends. The CDR3 sequence is 17 residues long. The CDR3 DNA reads TGTGCCAGCAGTGAATTTCGAGCGGACCGAGGCAATCAGCCCCAGCATTTT. Its translation: CASSEFRADRGNQPQHF.

The rearrangement joins TRBV5-4 to TRBJ2-7; 11 bases align to TRBD2. V lost 0 bases to trimming and J lost 5 bases; unmatched junction nucleotides: 1. Germline assignment: CDR1 SGHNT and CDR2 YYREEE (reference sequence). The CDR3 is 14 amino acids. CDR3 sequence (DNA): TGTGCCAGCAGCTTGGTAGCGGGAGGGAACGAGCAGTACTTC. Its translation: CASSLVAGGNEQYF.

The V and J genes are TRBV11-2 and TRBJ2-1; D is perhaps TRBD1 (6 bases). The germline V gene encodes CDR1 SGHAT and CDR2 FQNNGV. With 5 bases removed from V and 4 bases from J, the gap between germline ends came to 12 bases. The CDR3 is made up of 14 amino acids. CDR3 loop: CASSTLQGYNEQFF. The CDR3 bases are TGTGCCAGCAGCACACTACAGGGATACAATGAGCAGTTCTTC. The entire variable domain, with the rest obtained from reference TRBV11-2 and TRBJ2-1, is as follows: EAGVAQSPRYKIIEKRQSVAFWCNPISGHATLYWYQQILGQGPKLLIQFQNNGVVDDSQLPKDRFSAERLKGVDSTLKIQPAKLEDSAVYLCASSTLQGYNEQFFGPGTRLTVL.

The J gene is TRBJ2-7, the V gene TRBV18, with D unresolved. The CDR3 totals 14 residues. Germline loops: CDR1 KGHSH, CDR2 LQKENI. The V gene lost 4 bases and the J gene lost 1 base, with 11 bases spanning the gap. The CDR3 loop is CASSHRVGSYEQYF. The CDR3 DNA is TGTGCCAGCTCACACCGTGTCGGTTCCTACGAGCAGTACTTC.

This chain links TRBV10-3 with TRBJ2-1; 11 bases are shared with TRBD1. Germline V gene lookup returns CDR1 ENHRY and CDR2 SYGVKD. The CDR3 covers 16 residues. V lost 2 bases and J lost 7; bases outside the gene matches: 7. The CDR3 region has the DNA TGTGCCATCAGTGAGCCGGGGACAGGGGGATTTAATGAGCAGTTCTTC. Its translation: CAISEPGTGGFNEQFF.

V gene TRBV6-2 or TRBV6-3 combines with J gene TRBJ2-7; 7 bases match TRBD2. In germline, CDR1 is MNHEY, CDR2 SVGEGT. This CDR3 has 16 amino acids. V was clipped by 6 bases and J by 1 base; unmatched bases: 12. The CDR3 DNA sequence: TGTGCCAGCAGCCTCACTAGCGTCAACCCTTCCTACGAGCAGTACTTC. This sequence encodes CASSLTSVNPSYEQYF.

V and J are TRBV7-6 and TRBJ2-2; 10 nucleotides align to TRBD1. The CDR3 consists of 15 residues. V lost 6 bases to trimming and J lost 6 bases; unmatched junction nucleotides: 7. The germline V gene has CDR1 SGHVS and CDR2 FNYEAQ. CDR3 DNA sequence: TGTGCCAGCAGTCCTCGGACAGGGGGGGCCGGGGAGCTGTTTTTT. Residues: CASSPRTGGAGELFF.

This CDR3 is CASSIDRGTAFMNTEAFF. The CDR3 DNA reads TGTGCCAGTAGTATAGATCGGGGGACAGCATTTATGAACACTGAAGCTTTCTTT. This chain connects TRBV19 to TRBJ1-1, with 7 positions matching TRBD1. Germline V CDR1 and CDR2: LNHDA, SQIVND (reference sequence). Losses at the gene ends were 0 bases for V and 0 bases for J; bases not matched to a gene: 10. This CDR3 comprises 18 residues.

This clone was found once. The gene calls are TRBV24-1 and TRBJ2-3; D call uncertain. Trimming stripped 3 bases from V and 1 base from J, with 7 bases between. The germline CDR1 and CDR2 sequences are KGHDR and SFDVKD. The CDR3 totals 14 residues. CDR3 amino acids: CATSDDSGTDTQYF. The CDR3 DNA reads as TGTGCCACCAGTGATGACTCGGGCACAGATACGCAGTATTTT.

The chain employs TRBV7-4 and TRBJ2-3; 7 bases are a match to TRBD1. Trimming at V came to 1 base and at J to 1 base, leaving 2 bases not matched to a gene. Germline V gene lookup returns CDR1 SGHVT and CDR2 SQSDAQ. The CDR3 totals 15 residues. The CDR3 DNA is TGTGCCAGCAGCTTAGGGGACAGCCGCACAGATACGCAGTATTTT. This translates into CASSLGDSRTDTQYF.

The rearrangement links TRBV11-2 to TRBJ2-3; D possibly corresponds to TRBD1 (5 bases). The CDR3 loop spans 19 amino acids. Germline values: CDR1 SGHAT, CDR2 FQNNGV. Deletions cut 5 bases from V and 4 bases from J, with 28 bases between. The CDR3 protein is CASSQLDHWGKSAADTQYF. The CDR3, as DNA: TGTGCCAGCAGCCAGCTTGACCACTGGGGCAAATCGGCGGCAGATACGCAGTATTTT.

The J gene is TRBJ1-1, the V gene TRBV10-1; 7 bases are a match to TRBD1. V shed 3 bases and J 4 bases; nucleotides not matched to a gene: 5. Germline V gives CDR1 WNHNN, CDR2 SYGVQD (reference sequence). This CDR3 comprises 14 residues. CDR3 region: CASSDHRGSTEAFF. CDR3 nucleotides: TGCGCCAGCAGTGACCACAGGGGCTCCACTGAAGCTTTCTTT.

This sequence joins TRBV6-1 and TRBJ2-4; D is possibly TRBD2 (5 bases). CDR1 and CDR2 (germline): MNHNS, SASEGT. The CDR3 is 13 amino acids. The V gene lost 1 base and the J gene lost 4 bases, with 5 bases spanning the gap. CDR3 DNA sequence: TGTGCCAGCAGTGAAGGGAGGAAAAACATTCAGTACTTC. Translated: CASSEGRKNIQYF.

This clone was picked up one time. This chain uses TRBV14 with TRBJ2-7, with a weak D call TRBD1 (5 bases). The V end was cut by 0 bases, the J end by 1 base, with 7 bases between. CDR3 length: 14 residues. Per the germline V gene, CDR1 is SGHDN and CDR2 is FVKESK. CDR3 protein: CASSQDRQSYEQYF. The CDR3 DNA sequence: TGTGCCAGCAGCCAAGACCGACAGTCCTACGAGCAGTACTTC.

This clone was counted a single time. V and J are TRBV7-9 and TRBJ1-1; 9 nucleotides line up with TRBD1. The germline CDR1 and CDR2 sequences are SEHNR and FQNEAQ (reference sequence). The CDR3 is made up of 13 amino acids. Losses at the gene ends were 3 bases for V and 7 bases for J; bases not matched to a gene: 3. DNA of the CDR3: TGTGCCAGCAGCTTTGGACAGGGGTATGAAGCTTTCTTT. Its protein product is CASSFGQGYEAFF.

The chain recombines TRBV2 with TRBJ2-1; 10 bases agree with TRBD2. CDR1 and CDR2 (germline): SNHLY, FYNNEI. The CDR3 runs 15 residues. The ends lost 6 bases at V and 1 base at J; junction bases unmatched: 3. The CDR3 here is CASSSLAGSYNEQFF. The CDR3 DNA reads as TGTGCCAGCAGCTCACTAGCGGGGTCCTACAATGAGCAGTTCTTC.

V usage is TRBV11-3 and J usage is TRBJ2-1; D not resolved. Trimming pared 0 bases from V and 8 bases from J, leaving 8 bases between. CDR3 length: 13 amino acids. Germline CDR1 and CDR2: SGHNT and YENEEA. CDR3 in amino acids: CASSLELRHEQFF. The CDR3 DNA is TGTGCCAGCAGCTTAGAATTGAGGCATGAGCAGTTCTTC.